The 2 T cell receptor beta chains below were found in one sample sequenced in a study of blood T cell repertoires in COVID-19. Produced via immunoSEQ multiplex PCR; TCRdb's table is partial and in-frame only. The sample contains 70,000 to 90,000 clones, approximately 85% of which appear only once. Sequenced input: peripheral blood. These receptors came from a human donor in a cohort sampled during active COVID-19.

This clone came up once. The genes are TRBV10-3 and TRBJ2-5; 7 positions match TRBD1. Germline V gene data show CDR1 as ENHRY and CDR2 as SYGVKD. The CDR3 is 15 amino acids. The trim removed 3 bases at V and 6 bases at J, leaving 10 bases unmatched. CDR3 nucleotides: TGTGCCATCAGTGATGGACAGGTTGATGTGAAGACCCAGTACTTC. Its protein is CAISDGQVDVKTQYF.

The V and J genes are TRBV28 and TRBJ1-1; no reliable D call. Germline assignment: CDR1 MDHEN and CDR2 SYDVKM. CDR3 size: 11 residues. Trimming pared 7 bases from V and 4 bases from J, leaving 7 bases between. This CDR3 is CASTSSTEAFF. CDR3 in DNA: TGTGCCAGCACCTCGAGCACTGAAGCTTTCTTT.